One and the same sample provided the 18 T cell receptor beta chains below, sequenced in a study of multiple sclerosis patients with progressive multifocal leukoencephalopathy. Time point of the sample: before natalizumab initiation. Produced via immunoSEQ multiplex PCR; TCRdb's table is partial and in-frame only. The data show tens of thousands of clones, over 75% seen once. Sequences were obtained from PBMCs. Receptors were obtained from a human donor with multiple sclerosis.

The CDR3 sequence is CASSFVGRAETDTQYF. CDR3 sequence (DNA): TGTGCCAGCAGTTTTGTCGGGAGGGCCGAAACAGATACGCAGTATTTT. V gene TRBV28 combines with J gene TRBJ2-3, with 8 bases matching TRBD2. Germline CDR1 MDHEN, CDR2 SYDVKM. Losses at the gene ends were 3 bases for V and 3 bases for J; bases not matched to a gene: 8. CDR3 length: 16 residues. The whole variable domain, filled in from reference TRBV28 and TRBJ2-3, reads DVKVTQSSRYLVKRTGEKVFLECVQDMDHENMFWYRQDPGLGLRLIYFSYDVKMKEKGDIPEGYSVSREKKERFSLILESASTNQTSMYLCASSFVGRAETDTQYFGPGTRLTVL.

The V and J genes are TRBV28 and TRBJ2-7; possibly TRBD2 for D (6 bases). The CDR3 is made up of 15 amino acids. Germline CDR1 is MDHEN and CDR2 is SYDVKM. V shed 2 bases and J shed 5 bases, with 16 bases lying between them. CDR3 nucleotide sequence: TGTGCCAGCAGTTTAACGGGGGTGGTTCGGGACGAGCAGTACTTC. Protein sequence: CASSLTGVVRDEQYF.

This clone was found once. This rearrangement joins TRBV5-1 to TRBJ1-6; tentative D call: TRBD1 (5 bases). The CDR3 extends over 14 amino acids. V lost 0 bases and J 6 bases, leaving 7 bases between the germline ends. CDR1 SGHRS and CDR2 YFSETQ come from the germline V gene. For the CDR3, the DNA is TGCGCCAGCAGCTTGGGGCAGGGTAATTCACCCCTCCACTTT. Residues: CASSLGQGNSPLHF.

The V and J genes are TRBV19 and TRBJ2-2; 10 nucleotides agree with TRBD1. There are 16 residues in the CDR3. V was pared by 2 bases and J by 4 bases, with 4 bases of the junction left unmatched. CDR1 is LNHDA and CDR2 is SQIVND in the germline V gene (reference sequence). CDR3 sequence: CASSIKGQGFTGELFF. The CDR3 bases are TGTGCCAGTAGTATAAAGGGACAGGGGTTCACCGGGGAGCTGTTTTTT.

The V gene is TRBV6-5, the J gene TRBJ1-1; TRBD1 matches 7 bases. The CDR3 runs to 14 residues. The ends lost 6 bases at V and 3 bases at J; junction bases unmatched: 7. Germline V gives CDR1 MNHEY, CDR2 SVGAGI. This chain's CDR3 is CASRSGTEDTEAFF. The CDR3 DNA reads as TGTGCCAGCAGGTCCGGGACAGAAGACACTGAAGCTTTCTTT.

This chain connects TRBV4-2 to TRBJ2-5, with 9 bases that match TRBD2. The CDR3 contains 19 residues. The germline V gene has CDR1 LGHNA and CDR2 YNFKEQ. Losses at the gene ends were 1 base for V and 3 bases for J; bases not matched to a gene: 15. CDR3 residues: CASSQGIGGRADFEETQYF. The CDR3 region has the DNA TGTGCCAGCAGCCAAGGCATTGGCGGGAGGGCCGATTTTGAAGAGACCCAGTACTTC.

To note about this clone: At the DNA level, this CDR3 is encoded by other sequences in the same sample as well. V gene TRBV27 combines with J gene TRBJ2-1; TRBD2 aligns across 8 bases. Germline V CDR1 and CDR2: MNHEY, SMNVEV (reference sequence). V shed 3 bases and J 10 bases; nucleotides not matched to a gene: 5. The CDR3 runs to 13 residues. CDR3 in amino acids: CASSFTVAGEQFF. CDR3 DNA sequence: TGTGCCAGCAGTTTTACGGTAGCGGGAGAGCAGTTCTTC.

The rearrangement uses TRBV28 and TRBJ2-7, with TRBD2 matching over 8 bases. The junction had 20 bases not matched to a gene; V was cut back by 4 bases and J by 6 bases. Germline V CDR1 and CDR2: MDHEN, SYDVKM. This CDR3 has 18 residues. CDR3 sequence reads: CASSSYTPGGRFRGEQYF. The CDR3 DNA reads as TGTGCCAGCAGTTCATATACCCCTGGCGGGAGGTTCAGGGGCGAGCAGTACTTC.

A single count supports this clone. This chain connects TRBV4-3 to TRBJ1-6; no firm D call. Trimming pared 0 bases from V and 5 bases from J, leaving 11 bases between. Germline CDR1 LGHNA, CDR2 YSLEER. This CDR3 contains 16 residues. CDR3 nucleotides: TGCGCCAGCAGCCAAGATGGAAGGGCCGATAATTCACCCCTCCACTTT. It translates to CASSQDGRADNSPLHF.

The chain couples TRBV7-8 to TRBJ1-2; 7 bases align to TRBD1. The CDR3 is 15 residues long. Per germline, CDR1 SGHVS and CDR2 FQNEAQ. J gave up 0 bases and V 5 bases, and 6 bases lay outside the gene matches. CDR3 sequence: CASSGWDRTNYGYTF. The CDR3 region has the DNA TGTGCCAGCAGCGGATGGGACAGAACTAACTATGGCTACACCTTC.

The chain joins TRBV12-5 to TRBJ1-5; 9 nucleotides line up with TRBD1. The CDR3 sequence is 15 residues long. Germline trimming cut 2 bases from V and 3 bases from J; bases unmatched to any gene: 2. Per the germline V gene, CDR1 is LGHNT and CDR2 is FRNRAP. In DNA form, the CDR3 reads TGTGCTAGTGGTTTGACAGGGGGCACCAATCAGCCCCAGCATTTT. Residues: CASGLTGGTNQPQHF.

CDR3 region: CASTPTGGDTEAFF. The CDR3 DNA is TGTGCCAGCACTCCAACAGGGGGGGACACTGAAGCTTTCTTT. This chain links TRBV9 with TRBJ1-1; the match to TRBD1 covers 8 bases. The CDR3 has 14 residues. Per the germline V gene, CDR1 is SGDLS and CDR2 is YYNGEE. V shed 6 bases and J 3 bases; nucleotides not matched to a gene: 7.

In DNA form, the CDR3 reads TGCGCCAGCAGCTTGGGGGGAGGGCCTTACTACGAGCAGTACTTC. Translated: CASSLGGGPYYEQYF. The V and J genes are TRBV5-1 and TRBJ2-7, with 7 bases aligning to TRBD2. The length of the CDR3 is 15 residues. V lost 0 bases, J lost 3 bases, and 6 bases stayed unmatched. Germline CDR1 is SGHRS and CDR2 is YFSETQ.

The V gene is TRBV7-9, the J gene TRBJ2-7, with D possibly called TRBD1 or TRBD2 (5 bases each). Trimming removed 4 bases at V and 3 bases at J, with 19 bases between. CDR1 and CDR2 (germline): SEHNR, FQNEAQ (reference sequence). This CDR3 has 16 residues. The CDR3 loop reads CASSSGWGPRGYEQYF. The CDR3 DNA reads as TGTGCCAGCAGCTCCGGTTGGGGACCCCGGGGCTACGAGCAGTACTTC.

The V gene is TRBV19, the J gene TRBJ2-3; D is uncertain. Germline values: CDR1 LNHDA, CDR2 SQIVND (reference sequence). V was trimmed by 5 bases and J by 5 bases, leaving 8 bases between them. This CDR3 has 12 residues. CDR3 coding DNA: TGTGCCAGTAGTCGAAGGGTAGATACGCAGTATTTT. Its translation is CASSRRVDTQYF.

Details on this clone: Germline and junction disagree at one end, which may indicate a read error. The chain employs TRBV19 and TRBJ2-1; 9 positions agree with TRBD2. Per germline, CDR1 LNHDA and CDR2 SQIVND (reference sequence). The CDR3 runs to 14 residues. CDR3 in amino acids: CASRIAGEGNEQFF. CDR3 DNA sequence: TGTGCCAGTAGAATAGCGGGGGAAGGGAATGAGCAGTTCTTC.

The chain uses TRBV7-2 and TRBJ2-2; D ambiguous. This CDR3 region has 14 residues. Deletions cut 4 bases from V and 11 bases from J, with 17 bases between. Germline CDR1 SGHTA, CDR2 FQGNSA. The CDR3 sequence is CASSYIMRSEELFF. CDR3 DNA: TGTGCCAGCAGCTACATAATGCGATCTGAAGAGCTGTTTTTT.

The CDR3 protein is CATRSPGGYIQYF. CDR3 in DNA: TGTGCCACCCGATCACCTGGGGGGTACATTCAGTACTTC. The V gene is TRBV6-1, the J gene TRBJ2-4, with D possibly being TRBD2 (6 bases). In germline, CDR1 is MNHNS, CDR2 SASEGT. V lost 10 bases to trimming and J lost 8 bases, with 18 bases between them. This CDR3 contains 13 residues.